Following are 29 T cell receptor beta chains from one sample sequenced in a study of blood T cell repertoires in COVID-19. Assay: immunoSEQ multiplex PCR; the TCRdb copy retains only in-frame clones and omits some. The sample has hundreds of thousands of clones; roughly four fifths are singletons. Sequencing was performed on peripheral blood. The receptors were gathered from a woman aged 80 or over with COVID-19, enrolled during active disease.

This clone was counted a few times. V gene TRBV5-5 combines with J gene TRBJ1-1; tentative D call: TRBD1 (6 bases). The CDR3 covers 15 residues. Germline V gene sequence: CDR1 SGHKS, CDR2 YYEKEE (reference sequence). Trimming took off 1 base at V and 4 bases at J, with 14 bases between the two ends. CDR3 bases: TGTGCCAGCAGCTTGTGGCCACAGGGAAGCACTGAAGCTTTCTTT. Its protein product is CASSLWPQGSTEAFF.

The chain couples TRBV4-2 to TRBJ2-5; D is possibly TRBD1 (7 bases). CDR1 is LGHNA and CDR2 is YNFKEQ in the germline V gene. V was shortened by 4 bases and J by 0 bases, with 9 bases between the two germline ends. The CDR3 is 14 residues long. The CDR3 reads CASSPGGNQETQYF. The DNA of the CDR3 is TGTGCCAGCAGCCCAGGGGGGAACCAAGAGACCCAGTACTTC.

The chain uses TRBV11-2 and TRBJ2-7, with TRBD2 matching 14 bases. Germline loops: CDR1 SGHAT, CDR2 FQNNGV. The CDR3 has 18 amino acids. The J segment lost 6 bases and the V segment lost 5 bases, leaving 15 bases of the junction unmatched. The CDR3 loop is CASSRTSGRSPIFAEQYF. DNA of the CDR3: TGTGCCAGCAGCCGGACTAGCGGGAGGTCCCCGATTTTTGCCGAGCAGTACTTC.

The gene calls are TRBV2 and TRBJ2-1; 13 positions match TRBD2. The length of the CDR3 is 14 residues. Unmatched junction bases numbered 5, after V lost 8 bases and J lost 7 bases. Looked up from germline, CDR1 is SNHLY and CDR2 is FYNNEI. The CDR3 here is CASRTSGSYNEQFF. In nucleotides, the CDR3 is TGTGCCAGCCGGACTAGCGGGAGTTATAATGAGCAGTTCTTC.

The chain joins TRBV29-1 to TRBJ1-1, with a possible D match to TRBD1 (6 bases). The germline V gene has CDR1 SQVTM and CDR2 ANQGSEA. V lost 6 bases, J lost 1 base, and 12 bases lay in between. The CDR3 covers 13 residues. CDR3 loop: CSVLPGQNTEAFF. In DNA form, the CDR3 reads TGCAGCGTCCTTCCGGGACAGAACACTGAAGCTTTCTTT.

About this clone: This likely comes from a read error, as the CDR3 has no conserved phenylalanine or tryptophan at its end. No DNA is shown, since the ends of the CDR3 on it are uncertain; the CDR3 is the one TCRdb lists. The V gene is TRBV12-3 or TRBV12-4, the J gene TRBJ1-1; TRBD1 is the table's D call, not checked against the DNA. The CDR3 extends over 12 residues, inclusive of both ends. This chain's CDR3 is CASSLAGQFILL.

This chain connects TRBV5-4 to TRBJ2-1, with D possibly TRBD2 on 7 matching bases. The V gene lost 6 bases and the J gene lost 0 bases, with 22 bases spanning the gap. The CDR3 runs 18 residues. Germline V gene sequence: CDR1 SGHNT, CDR2 YYREEE (reference sequence). CDR3: CASTSGFAGASSYNEQFF. CDR3 nucleotide sequence: TGTGCCAGCACCTCAGGGTTTGCGGGGGCTAGCTCCTACAATGAGCAGTTCTTC.

The V call is TRBV3-1 (or the pseudogene TRBV3-2), the J call TRBJ1-3; D call uncertain. V was cut by 3 bases and J by 2 bases, with 8 bases left in between. The germline V gene has CDR1 LGHDT and CDR2 YNNKEL (reference sequence). The CDR3 extends over 14 amino acids. The CDR3 nucleotides read TGTGCCAGCAGCCACCCTAGCGCTGGAAACACCATATATTTT. Encoded protein: CASSHPSAGNTIYF.

This chain joins TRBV6-4 and TRBJ2-3; 7 bases are shared with TRBD2. Germline trimming cut 4 bases from V and 8 bases from J; bases unmatched to any gene: 3. This CDR3 contains 12 residues. Germline CDR1 MRHNA, CDR2 SNTAGT. The CDR3, as DNA: TGTGCCAGCAGTGGGGGGGGAGGTACGCAGTATTTT. Amino acids: CASSGGGGTQYF.

This clone was seen more than once but under ten times. The same CDR3 can be traced to other DNA sequences in this sample. The chain is built from TRBV18 and TRBJ2-2; D uncertain. The V and J ends lost 6 bases and 4 bases respectively, with 6 bases between them. This CDR3 is built from 12 residues. From germline, CDR1 is KGHSH and CDR2 LQKENI. CDR3 sequence reads: CASSPSTGELFF. Written as DNA, the CDR3 is TGTGCCAGCTCTCCCAGCACCGGGGAGCTGTTTTTT.

The chain carries TRBV12-3 or TRBV12-4 and TRBJ2-5; the D gene is possibly TRBD2 (6 bases). V was trimmed by 2 bases and J by 9 bases, leaving 13 bases between them. There are 13 residues in the CDR3. This CDR3 is CASSLQGGKAQYF. The CDR3 nucleotides read TGTGCCAGCAGTTTACAGGGAGGTAAGGCCCAGTACTTC.

The chain carries TRBV11-2 and TRBJ1-2; possibly TRBD1 for D (5 bases). The germline V and J ends were trimmed by 5 bases and 4 bases, with 17 bases remaining between them. This CDR3 region has 15 residues. Germline values: CDR1 SGHAT, CDR2 FQNNGV. The CDR3 loop reads CASSPTDSPSYGYTF. CDR3 bases: TGTGCCAGCAGCCCCACTGACAGTCCATCCTATGGCTACACCTTC.

This rearrangement joins TRBV27 to TRBJ1-5; 12 bases line up with TRBD1. This CDR3 is 21 amino acids long. The ends lost 8 bases at V and 0 bases at J; junction bases unmatched: 20. CDR1 is MNHEY, CDR2 SMNVEV, per germline (reference sequence). The CDR3 DNA reads TGTGCCAGCCGCCCTTTAGGTGGGACAGGGGGCCGCCATCTTAGCAATCAGCCCCAGCATTTT. As protein: CASRPLGGTGGRHLSNQPQHF.

The chain links TRBV5-1 to TRBJ1-2; 7 bases fit TRBD1. Germline V CDR1 and CDR2: SGHRS, YFSETQ. The CDR3 contains 15 residues. V lost 4 bases, J lost 0 bases, and 6 bases stayed unmatched. As DNA, the CDR3 is TGCGCCAGCAGCACCACAGGGGCCACTAACTATGGCTACACCTTC. This codes for CASSTTGATNYGYTF.

The J gene is TRBJ2-1, the V gene TRBV6-6, with D possibly matching TRBD2 (6 bases). Germline V gives CDR1 MNHNY, CDR2 SVGAGI (reference sequence). Trimming removed 5 bases at V and 6 bases at J, with 11 bases between. This CDR3 is built from 13 residues. CDR3 loop: CASSHGGSNEQFF. CDR3 bases: TGTGCCAGCAGTCACGGAGGGTCCAATGAGCAGTTCTTC.

This chain uses TRBV19 with TRBJ1-1; D is undetermined. CDR1 is LNHDA, CDR2 SQIVND, per germline (reference sequence). The CDR3 is 14 amino acids. Trimming removed 0 bases at V and 2 bases at J, with 7 bases between. The CDR3 nucleotides are TGTGCCAGTAGTATAGATGAGGGTAACACTGAAGCTTTCTTT. The encoded protein is CASSIDEGNTEAFF.

Here the CDR3 DNA reads TGTGCCAGCAGCCCGGGGACAGACAACTATGGCTACACCTTC. Its translation is CASSPGTDNYGYTF. The chain uses TRBV7-8 and TRBJ1-2; 7 nucleotides align to TRBD1. V lost 5 bases, J lost 2 bases, and 5 bases stayed unmatched. Germline CDR1 and CDR2: SGHVS and FQNEAQ. This CDR3 has 14 residues.

This chain uses TRBV3-1 (or the pseudogene TRBV3-2) with TRBJ1-5; no reliable D call. The ends were cut back, 2 bases at V and 0 bases at J, with 8 bases in the middle. The CDR3 extends over 15 amino acids. CDR1 is LGHDT, CDR2 YNNKEL, per germline (reference sequence). The CDR3 protein is CASSQTYYSNQPQHF. The DNA of the CDR3 is TGTGCCAGCAGCCAAACTTATTATAGCAATCAGCCCCAGCATTTT.

J is TRBJ1-1 and V is TRBV2; no reliable D call. The CDR3 length is 14 residues. V dropped 4 bases and J dropped 1 base, with 10 bases sitting between them. Germline CDR1 and CDR2: SNHLY and FYNNEI. CDR3: CASSVSGRNTEAFF. Here the CDR3 DNA reads TGTGCCAGCAGTGTTAGCGGGAGGAACACTGAAGCTTTCTTT.

V is TRBV11-2 and J is TRBJ2-2; 9 nucleotides agree with TRBD1. Germline CDR1 SGHAT, CDR2 FQNNGV. The V and J ends lost 1 base and 2 bases, in that order; junction bases with no gene match: 5. The CDR3 is 17 residues long. CDR3 in amino acids: CASSLGPGQGNTGELFF. In DNA form, the CDR3 reads TGTGCCAGCAGCTTAGGGCCGGGACAGGGTAACACCGGGGAGCTGTTTTTT.

The chain combines TRBV5-4 with TRBJ2-3; D is ambiguous. Trimming took 4 bases from V and 4 from J, leaving 7 bases between them. Germline V gene sequence: CDR1 SGHNT, CDR2 YYREEE (reference sequence). The CDR3 loop spans 12 amino acids. The CDR3 reads CASSPRPDTQYF. In DNA form, the CDR3 reads TGTGCCAGCAGCCCCAGGCCAGATACGCAGTATTTT.

DNA of the CDR3: TGTGCCAGCAGCCTCGGGACACCAAACTATGGCTACACCTTC. Its protein product is CASSLGTPNYGYTF. The genes are TRBV28 and TRBJ1-2; tentatively, D is TRBD1 (6 bases). The CDR3 loop spans 14 amino acids. Trimming left V 6 bases short and J 2 bases short, with 13 bases between. Germline V gives CDR1 MDHEN, CDR2 SYDVKM.

The J gene is TRBJ2-3, the V gene TRBV11-1, with 11 bases that match TRBD1. CDR3 size: 14 residues. CDR1 SGHAT and CDR2 FQDESV come from the germline V gene (reference sequence). With V trimmed by 5 bases and J by 7 bases, 5 bases remained unmatched. Written as DNA, the CDR3 is TGTGCCAGCAGCCTTGGGACAGGGGGATATACGCAGTATTTT. This sequence encodes CASSLGTGGYTQYF.

For this clone: One base away lies a much larger clone, so this may be a sequencing read error. The chain joins TRBV5-8 to TRBJ1-1; D gene ambiguous. Germline values: CDR1 SGHTS, CDR2 YDEGEE. V lost 2 bases and J 0 bases, leaving 5 bases between the germline ends. The CDR3 contains 13 residues. The CDR3 bases are TGTGCCAGCAGCTTTGACATGAACACTGAAGCTTTCTTT. Protein product: CASSFDMNTEAFF.

V and J are TRBV2 and TRBJ1-2, with D possibly being TRBD1 (5 bases). The V end was cut by 4 bases, the J end by 3 bases, with 12 bases between. The CDR3 extends over 14 amino acids. Germline V lookup: CDR1 SNHLY, CDR2 FYNNEI. The CDR3 loop reads CASSVGRDHYGYTF. CDR3 bases: TGTGCCAGCAGTGTCGGCAGGGATCACTATGGCTACACCTTC.

V and J are TRBV3-1 (or the pseudogene TRBV3-2) and TRBJ1-5; D unclear. This CDR3 is built from 13 residues. From germline, CDR1 is LGHDT and CDR2 YNNKEL (reference sequence). V lost 0 bases, J lost 6 bases, and 6 bases lay in between. This CDR3 reads CASSQDLSQPQHF. The CDR3 nucleotides read TGTGCCAGCAGCCAAGATCTTTCTCAGCCCCAGCATTTT.

This chain joins TRBV5-1 and TRBJ2-7; D unclear. Per the germline V gene, CDR1 is SGHRS and CDR2 is YFSETQ. V was cut by 4 bases and J by 3 bases, with 5 bases left in between. The CDR3 is made up of 11 amino acids. DNA of the CDR3: TGCGCCAGCAGCCAGAACTACGAGCAGTACTTC. It specifies CASSQNYEQYF.

The CDR3 loop reads CASKQELNYGYTF. CDR3 nucleotides: TGTGCCAGCAAGCAAGAACTTAACTATGGCTACACCTTC. This chain uses TRBV5-4 with TRBJ1-2; D remains ambiguous. The germline V and J ends were trimmed by 6 bases and 1 base, with 10 bases remaining between them. The CDR3 spans 13 residues. The V gene's germline CDR1 is SGHNT and CDR2 YYREEE (reference sequence).

This clone occurred a few times. The gene calls are TRBV5-8 and TRBJ2-1, with TRBD1 identical over 7 bases. Germline CDR1 reads SGHTS; CDR2 reads YDEGEE. The CDR3 sequence is 14 residues long. V was clipped by 0 bases and J by 4 bases; unmatched bases: 1. In DNA form, the CDR3 reads TGTGCCAGCAGCTTGGGGGACAGATACAATGAGCAGTTCTTC. Translating gives CASSLGDRYNEQFF.